Each of the 5 T cell receptor beta chains below was sequenced from the same sample in a study of T cell repertoires in cytomegalovirus infection. TCRdb ran MiXCR on the reads and lists one entry per CDR3 protein. The sample consists of hundreds of thousands of distinct CDR3 sequences, roughly 24% of them appearing once. Sequenced: CD8+ T cells from PBMCs. The receptors shown here come from a human donor in good health (CMV status not recorded). Some clones in this sample may be carry-over from other donors' samples.

Regarding this clonotype: A much larger clone is a single base away; this may be a read error. This chain links TRBV7-9 with TRBJ1-2; D is uncertain. Germline-derived CDR1 and CDR2 are SEHNR and FQNEAQ (reference sequence). The CDR3 has 13 amino acids. The CDR3 DNA is TGTGCCAGCAGCCGGACGGATTACTATGGCTCCACCTTC. Encoded protein: CASSRTDYYGSTF.

This clonotype has a handful of counts. The CDR3 here is CASSNPGQGNEQFF. The CDR3 DNA follows: TGTGCCAGCTCCAATCCGGGACAGGGGAATGAGCAGTTCTTC. The chain combines TRBV28 with TRBJ2-1; TRBD1 matches 10 bases. The CDR3 is 14 amino acids. V trimming: 8 bases; J trimming: 7 bases; junction bases outside the gene matches: 8. The germline V gene has CDR1 MDHEN and CDR2 SYDVKM.

In the case of this clonotype: A much larger clone differs from this one at a single base, so this may be a read error. The final CDR3 position lacks the conserved phenylalanine or tryptophan, pointing to a likely read error. The V and J genes are TRBV7-8 and TRBJ2-7, with 10 bases matching TRBD1. J lost 2 bases, V lost 6 bases, and 7 bases had no gene match. The CDR3 is 15 amino acids. Germline loops: CDR1 SGHVS, CDR2 FQNEAQ. The DNA of the CDR3 is TGTGCCAGCAGTCATAGGGACAGGGGCACCTACGAGCAGTACCTC. This gives the protein CASSHRDRGTYEQYL.

The sample holds many counts of this clonotype. The chain joins TRBV7-3 to TRBJ2-3, with a possible D match to TRBD2 (6 bases). V lost 2 bases and J 6 bases, leaving 9 bases between the germline ends. Germline assignment: CDR1 SGHTA and CDR2 FQGTGA. The CDR3 contains 13 residues. The CDR3 sequence is CASSLGAGDTQYF. CDR3 DNA: TGTGCCAGCAGCTTAGGTGCGGGGGATACGCAGTATTTT.

This clonotype was seen many times. The J gene is TRBJ2-7, the V gene TRBV12-3 or TRBV12-4, with D perhaps TRBD1 or TRBD2 (6 bases each). With 2 bases removed from V and 4 bases from J, the gap between germline ends came to 12 bases. This CDR3 comprises 14 residues. The CDR3: CASSLPGALYEQYF. The CDR3 bases are TGTGCCAGCAGTTTACCGGGGGCTTTATACGAGCAGTACTTC.